The subject of this entry is one TCR beta chain. Its target is not known. The assay was immunoSEQ multiplex PCR, and TCRdb's table has in-frame clones only and misses some. The table shows 100,000 to 120,000 clones, with around 90% occurring only once. Per the germline V gene, CDR1 is SGDLS and CDR2 is YYNGEE. The V and J ends lost 3 bases and 8 bases, in that order; junction bases with no gene match: 7. The CDR3 has 15 amino acids. The data are from a study of cytomegalovirus exposure and HLA in healthy donors. Study-level background: The same platform as the roughly 700 first-cohort repertoires was used for the 120 or so validation repertoires, a later analysis reported. Findings and caveats of the study: In vitro confirmation showed three CMV-associated chains to be CMV antigen specific. Whilst most TCR sequences proved rare, a subset of public TCRs occurred across many donors.

Separation from the roughly 700-subject first cohort characterized the roughly 120-subject validation cohort, to which the donors belonged. The chain carries TRBV9 and TRBJ1-4; 10 nucleotides align to TRBD1. The specimen was PBMCs. The receptor was isolated from a woman younger than 35 in good health and CMV-seronegative. CDR3 sequence reads: CASSAPGTGVEKLFF. The CDR3, as DNA: TGTGCCAGCAGCGCCCCCGGGACAGGGGTCGAAAAACTGTTTTTT.